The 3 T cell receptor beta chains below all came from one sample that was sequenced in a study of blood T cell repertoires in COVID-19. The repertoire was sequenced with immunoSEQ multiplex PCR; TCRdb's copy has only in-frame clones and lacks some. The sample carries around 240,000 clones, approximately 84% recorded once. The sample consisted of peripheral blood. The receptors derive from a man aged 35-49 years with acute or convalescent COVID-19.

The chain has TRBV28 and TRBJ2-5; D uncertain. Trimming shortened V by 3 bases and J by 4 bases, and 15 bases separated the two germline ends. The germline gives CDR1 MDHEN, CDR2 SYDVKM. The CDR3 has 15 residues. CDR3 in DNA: TGTGCCAGCAGTTTTCGCAGGCCAAATGGAGAGACCCAGTACTTC. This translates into CASSFRRPNGETQYF.

The CDR3 DNA is TGTGCCAGCAGCTTAGCGTTTGCGGGGGGCATTAACTATGGCTACACCTTC. Translating it yields CASSLAFAGGINYGYTF. The V and J genes are TRBV11-2 and TRBJ1-2; D might be TRBD1 (6 bases). The CDR3 is 17 residues long. CDR1 SGHAT and CDR2 FQNNGV come from the germline V gene. Deletions cut 1 base from V and 1 base from J, with 16 bases between.

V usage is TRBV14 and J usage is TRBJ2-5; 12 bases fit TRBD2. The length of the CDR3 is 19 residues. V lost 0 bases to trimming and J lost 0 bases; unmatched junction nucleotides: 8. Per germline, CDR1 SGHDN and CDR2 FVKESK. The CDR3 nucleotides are TGTGCCAGCAGCCAAGATAGCCTAGCGGGGGGGCCGTACCAAGAGACCCAGTACTTC. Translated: CASSQDSLAGGPYQETQYF.